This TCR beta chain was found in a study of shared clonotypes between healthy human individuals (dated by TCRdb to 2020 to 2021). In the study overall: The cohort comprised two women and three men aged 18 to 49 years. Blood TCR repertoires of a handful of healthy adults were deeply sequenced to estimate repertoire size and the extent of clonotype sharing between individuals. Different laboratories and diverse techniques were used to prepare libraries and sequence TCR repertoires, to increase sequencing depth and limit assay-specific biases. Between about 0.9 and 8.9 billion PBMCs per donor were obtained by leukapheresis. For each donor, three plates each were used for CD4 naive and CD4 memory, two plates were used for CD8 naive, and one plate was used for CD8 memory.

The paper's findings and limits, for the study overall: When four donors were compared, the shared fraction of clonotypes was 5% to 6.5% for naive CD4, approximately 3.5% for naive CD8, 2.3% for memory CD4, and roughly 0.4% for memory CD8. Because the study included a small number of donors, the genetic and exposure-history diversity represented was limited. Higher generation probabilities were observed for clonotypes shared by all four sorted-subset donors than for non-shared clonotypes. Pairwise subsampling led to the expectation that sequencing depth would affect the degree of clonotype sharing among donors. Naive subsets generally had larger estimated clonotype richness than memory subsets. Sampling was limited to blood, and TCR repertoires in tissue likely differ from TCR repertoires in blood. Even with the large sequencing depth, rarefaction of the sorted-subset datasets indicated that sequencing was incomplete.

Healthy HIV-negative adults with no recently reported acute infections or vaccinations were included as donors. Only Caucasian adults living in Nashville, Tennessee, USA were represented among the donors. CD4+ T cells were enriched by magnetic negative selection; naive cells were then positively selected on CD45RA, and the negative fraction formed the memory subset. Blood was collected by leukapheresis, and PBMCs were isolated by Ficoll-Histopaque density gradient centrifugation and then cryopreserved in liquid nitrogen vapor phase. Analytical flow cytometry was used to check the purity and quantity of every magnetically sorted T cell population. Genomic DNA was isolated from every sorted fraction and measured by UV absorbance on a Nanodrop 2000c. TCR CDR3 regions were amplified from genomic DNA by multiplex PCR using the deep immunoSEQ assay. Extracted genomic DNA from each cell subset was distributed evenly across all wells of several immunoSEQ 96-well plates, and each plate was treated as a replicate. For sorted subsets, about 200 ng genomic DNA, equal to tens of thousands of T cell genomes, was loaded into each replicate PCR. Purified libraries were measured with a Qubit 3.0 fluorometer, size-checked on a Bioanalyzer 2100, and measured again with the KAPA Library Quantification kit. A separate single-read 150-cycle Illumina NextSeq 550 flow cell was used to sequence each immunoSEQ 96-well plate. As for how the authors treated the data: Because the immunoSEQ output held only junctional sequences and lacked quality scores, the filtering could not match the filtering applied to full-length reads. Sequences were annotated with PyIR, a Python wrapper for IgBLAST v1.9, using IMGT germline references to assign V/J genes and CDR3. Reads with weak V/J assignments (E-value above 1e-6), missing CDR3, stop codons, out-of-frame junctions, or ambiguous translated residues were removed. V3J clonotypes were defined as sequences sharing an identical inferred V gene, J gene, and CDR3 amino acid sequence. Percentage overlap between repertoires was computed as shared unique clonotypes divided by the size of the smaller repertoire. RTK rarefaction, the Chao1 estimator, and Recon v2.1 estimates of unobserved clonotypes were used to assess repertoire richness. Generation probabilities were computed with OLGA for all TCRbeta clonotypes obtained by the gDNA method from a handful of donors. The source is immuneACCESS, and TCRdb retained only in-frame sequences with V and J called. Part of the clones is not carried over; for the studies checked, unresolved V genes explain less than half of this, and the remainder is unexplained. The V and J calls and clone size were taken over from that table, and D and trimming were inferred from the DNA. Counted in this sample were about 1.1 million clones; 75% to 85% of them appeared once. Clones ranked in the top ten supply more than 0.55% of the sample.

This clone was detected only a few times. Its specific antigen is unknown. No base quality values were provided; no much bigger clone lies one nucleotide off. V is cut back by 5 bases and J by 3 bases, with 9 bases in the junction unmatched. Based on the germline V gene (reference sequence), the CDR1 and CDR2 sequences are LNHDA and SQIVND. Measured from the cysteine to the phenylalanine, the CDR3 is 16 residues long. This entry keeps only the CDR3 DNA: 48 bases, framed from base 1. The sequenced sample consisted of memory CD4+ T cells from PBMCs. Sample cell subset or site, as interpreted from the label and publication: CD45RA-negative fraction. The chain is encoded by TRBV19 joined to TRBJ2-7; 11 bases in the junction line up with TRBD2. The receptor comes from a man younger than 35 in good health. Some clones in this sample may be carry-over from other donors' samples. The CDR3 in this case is CASSPGLAVQDYEQYF. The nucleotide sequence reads TGTGCCAGTAGTCCGGGACTAGCGGTGCAGGACTACGAGCAGTACTTC.